This T cell receptor beta chain was sequenced in a study of cytomegalovirus exposure and HLA in healthy donors. V lost 6 bases and J lost 7; bases outside the gene matches: 8. The CDR3 is 15 amino acids. CDR1 is KGHSH and CDR2 is LQKENI in the germline V gene. 60 Vbeta and 13 Jbeta primers were used in PCR. Profiled with immunoSEQ multiplex PCR; TCRdb holds only in-frame clones, not every one. Of 100,000 or so clones listed, roughly 80% were seen once; the top ten hold approximately 6.9%. V usage is TRBV18 and J usage is TRBJ1-6; 8 bases agree with TRBD1. This clonotype was obtained from a man aged 25-40 years in good health and CMV-seropositive. Input material: PBMCs. CDR3 nucleotide sequence: TGTGCCAGCTCGGACAGGGTTTGGGGGAATTCACCCCTCCACTTT. Translation: CASSDRVWGNSPLHF.